The 18 T cell receptor beta chains presented below share a single source sample, sequenced in a study of T cells in Graves' hyperthyroidism and ophthalmopathy. What was amplified from RNA transcripts were TCR beta CDR3 regions. The HTBI primer set served for first-round RT-PCR of the TCR CDR3. Using its own MiXCR run on the multiplex PCR reads, TCRdb lists one record per CDR3 protein. The table shows about 560,000 distinct CDR3 sequences, with over 15% occurring only once. Sequenced input: blood. These receptors were taken from a young woman with Graves' hyperthyroidism.

Worth noting for this clonotype: A read error is likely here: a far larger clone is one base away. This rearrangement joins TRBV11-2 to TRBJ2-5; D unclear. Germline values: CDR1 SGHAT, CDR2 FQNNGV. The length of the CDR3 is 14 residues. The DNA for the CDR3 is TGTGCCAGCGGCTTAGTATCGAGTCAAGAGACCCAGTACTTC. Translated, it gives CASGLVSSQETQYF. The full variable domain, completed using reference TRBV11-2 and TRBJ2-5, is EAGVAQSPRYKIIEKRQSVAFWCNPISGHATLYWYQQILGQGPKLLIQFQNNGVVDDSQLPKDRFSAERLKGVDSTLKIQPAKLEDSAVYLCASGLVSSQETQYFGPGTRLLVL.

This rearrangement joins TRBV12-3 or TRBV12-4 to TRBJ2-1; perhaps TRBD2 as D (7 bases). V was cut by 5 bases and J by 8 bases, with 19 bases left in between. The CDR3 is 15 amino acids. The CDR3: CASSKPGAGAYEQFF. In nucleotides, the CDR3 is TGTGCCAGCAGTAAGCCGGGGGCGGGGGCTTATGAGCAGTTCTTC.

Many counts were recorded for this clonotype. The V and J genes are TRBV28 and TRBJ2-1, with 7 bases matching TRBD2. Looked up from germline, CDR1 is MDHEN and CDR2 is SYDVKM. The CDR3 totals 15 residues. V lost 6 bases, J lost 8 bases, and 13 bases stayed unmatched. The CDR3 nucleotides are TGTGCCAGCAGAAAATCCGGGACTAATAACTATGAGCAGTTCTTC. This translates into CASRKSGTNNYEQFF.

The chain links TRBV10-3 to TRBJ2-1; 13 bases fit TRBD2. The trim removed 6 bases at V and 2 bases at J, leaving 10 bases unmatched. Germline CDR1 is ENHRY and CDR2 is SYGVKD. The CDR3 length is 18 residues. CDR3 region: CAISPWTSGRIPYNEQFF. The CDR3 coding sequence is TGTGCCATCAGCCCTTGGACTAGCGGGAGAATCCCCTACAATGAGCAGTTCTTC.

A word on this clonotype: This may come from a read error, since a much larger clone is one base off. This rearrangement joins TRBV18 to TRBJ2-3, with a weak D call TRBD1 (7 bases). The CDR3 contains 15 residues. The germline V gene has CDR1 KGHSH and CDR2 LQKENI. The CDR3 coding sequence is TGTGCCAGCTCTCCTCAGGGGGGAGGCACAGATAAGCAGTATTTT. This encodes CASSPQGGGTDKQYF.

This clonotype appeared many times. V is TRBV20-1 and J is TRBJ2-7; 7 bases match TRBD1. Per germline, CDR1 DFQATT and CDR2 SNEGSKA (reference sequence). This CDR3 region has 14 residues. V lost 5 bases, J lost 1 base, and 8 bases stayed unmatched. The CDR3 coding sequence is TGCAGTGCTGCCGGGACAGCCCAATCCTACGAGCAGTACTTC. This translates into CSAAGTAQSYEQYF.

Ten or more counts support this clonotype. The rearrangement joins TRBV20-1 to TRBJ2-7; D possibly corresponds to TRBD1 (6 bases). Germline V gives CDR1 DFQATT, CDR2 SNEGSKA (reference sequence). The ends were cut back, 1 base at V and 3 bases at J, with 13 bases in the middle. CDR3 length equals 14 residues. This CDR3 reads CSARGGWTVYEQYF. For the CDR3, the DNA is TGCAGTGCTAGAGGAGGATGGACAGTCTACGAGCAGTACTTC.

V gene TRBV2 combines with J gene TRBJ1-4, with 7 bases that match TRBD1. Losses at the gene ends were 0 bases for V and 3 bases for J; bases not matched to a gene: 10. The CDR3 contains 18 residues. Germline CDR1 is SNHLY and CDR2 is FYNNEI. The chain's CDR3 is CASSEALREGAANEKLFF. CDR3 sequence (DNA): TGTGCCAGCAGTGAAGCGCTTCGGGAGGGGGCGGCTAATGAAAAACTGTTTTTT.

This clonotype appeared a single time. V is TRBV4-3 and J is TRBJ1-6; no clear D. Looked up from germline, CDR1 is LGHNA and CDR2 is YSLEER. V dropped 4 bases and J dropped 2 bases, with 12 bases sitting between them. CDR3 length: 16 amino acids. The CDR3 region has the DNA TGCGCCAGCAGCCCAGACGTCAGCACCTATAATTCACCCCTCCACTTT. This gives the protein CASSPDVSTYNSPLHF.

This clonotype was recorded many times. V usage is TRBV28 and J usage is TRBJ2-7; D unclear. The V and J ends lost 2 bases and 5 bases respectively, with 4 bases between them. Germline assignment: CDR1 MDHEN and CDR2 SYDVKM. CDR3 length equals 11 residues. The CDR3 region is CASSLANEQYF. The DNA of the CDR3 is TGTGCCAGCAGTTTAGCCAACGAGCAGTACTTC.

This clonotype was picked up a small number of times. The chain couples TRBV12-5 to TRBJ2-1, with TRBD2 matching 9 bases. The germline V gene has CDR1 LGHNT and CDR2 FRNRAP. V gave up 2 bases and J gave up 7 bases; unmatched junction bases: 6. This CDR3 is built from 15 residues. As DNA, the CDR3 is TGTGCTAGTGGTTTGAGCGGGAGGATGGGGAATGAGCAGTTCTTC. It specifies CASGLSGRMGNEQFF.

This clonotype has a single count. This chain connects TRBV11-2 to TRBJ2-5; D uncertain. From germline, CDR1 is SGHAT and CDR2 FQNNGV. The CDR3 length is 19 residues. The V end lost 8 bases, the J end lost 1 base, and 29 bases lay between the germline ends. The CDR3 protein is CASSPPGPSSLTLQETQYF. DNA for the CDR3: TGTGCCAGCTCACCACCGGGCCCCAGCAGCCTAACACTCCAAGAGACCCAGTACTTC.

Regarding this clonotype: A read error may explain this, as a much larger clone is one base away. The chain combines TRBV7-3 with TRBJ2-7, with 10 bases aligning to TRBD2. With V trimmed by 5 bases and J by 6 bases, 4 bases remained unmatched. CDR3 length: 13 residues. In germline, CDR1 is SGHTA, CDR2 FQGTGA. DNA for the CDR3: TGTGCCAGCAGCCCCAGCGGGGGGGGCGAGCAGTACTTC. Its translation is CASSPSGGGEQYF.

This clonotype was seen a single time. The rearrangement uses TRBV7-9 and TRBJ1-5, with D perhaps TRBD1 (6 bases). The CDR3 covers 15 residues. With 5 bases removed from V and 2 bases from J, the gap between germline ends came to 13 bases. CDR1 is SEHNR, CDR2 FQNEAQ, per germline (reference sequence). The CDR3 DNA reads TGTGCCAGCAGCGGACCAGGGGAACGCAATCAGCCCCAGCATTTT. Protein sequence: CASSGPGERNQPQHF.

With regard to this clonotype: One end of the junction does not line up with germline, which may come from a read error. The genes are TRBV7-9 and TRBJ2-7, with 9 bases identical to TRBD1. Germline lookup yields CDR1 SEHNR and CDR2 FQNEAQ (reference sequence). The CDR3 covers 16 residues. CDR3: CASGLEFGTGKSEQYF. CDR3 DNA sequence: TGTGCCAGCGGCTTAGAGTTTGGGACAGGGAAAAGCGAGCAGTACTTC.

This chain joins TRBV10-3 and TRBJ2-2; 7 nucleotides match TRBD1. This CDR3 contains 13 residues. Germline values: CDR1 ENHRY, CDR2 SYGVKD. J lost 4 bases, V lost 9 bases, and 5 bases had no gene match. CDR3 bases: TGTGCCATTACACGACAGGGCACCGGGGAGCTGTTTTTT. It codes for CAITRQGTGELFF.

The sample holds a few counts of this clonotype. The chain couples TRBV12-3 or TRBV12-4 to TRBJ1-6; 11 nucleotides align to TRBD1. The CDR3 sequence is 16 residues long. Trimming removed 2 bases from V and 11 bases from J; junction bases left unmatched: 8. In nucleotides, the CDR3 is TGTGCCAGCAGTTTACCCCGGGACAGGGGGGAGGCACCCCTCCACTTT. Amino acid sequence: CASSLPRDRGEAPLHF.

This clonotype was counted at least ten times. This chain connects TRBV5-8 to TRBJ2-5, with TRBD1 matching over 7 bases. Germline trimming cut 5 bases from V and 3 bases from J; bases unmatched to any gene: 4. The CDR3 is made up of 13 amino acids. Germline loops: CDR1 SGHTS, CDR2 YDEGEE. CDR3 DNA: TGTGCCAGCAGGAGAACAGGGGAAGAGACCCAGTACTTC. Its protein product is CASRRTGEETQYF.